A selection of T cell receptor beta chains follows, all from one sample in a study of Graves' ophthalmopathy and Graves' hyperthyroidism. TCRdb ran MiXCR on the multiplex PCR reads and lists one entry per CDR3 protein. The sample has roughly 600,000 distinct CDR3 sequences; less than 40% are singletons. Sample: peripheral blood or thyroid tissue (not recorded which). The receptor source for this set is an adult man with Graves' hyperthyroidism. Both conserved end residues are part of each CDR3. D genes are given only for firm matches. Clone size, where shown, is once, few, many, or a class for clones that have expanded.

d_call	v_call	j_call	clone_size	cdr3_aa	cdr3_nt
TRBD1	TRBV29-1	TRBJ1-1	many	CSVGGAGGAQNTEAFF	TGCAGCGTCGGCGGAGCAGGGGGCGCCCAGAACACTGAAGCTTTCTTT
-	TRBV20-1	TRBJ1-5	-	CSARALAGDRYEHF	TGCAGTGCTAGAGCCCTAGCGGGAGACAGATACGAGCATTTT
-	TRBV27	TRBJ2-7	-	CASSFRPTYEQYF	TGTGCCAGCAGTTTCCGCCCAACCTACGAGCAGTACTTC
TRBD2	TRBV15	TRBJ2-3	-	CATSRDMGSSGRTDTQYF	TGTGCCACCAGCAGAGACATGGGGTCTAGCGGACGCACAGATACGCAGTATTTT
TRBD1	TRBV7-2	TRBJ2-7	-	CASSLARTGTGGNEQYF	TGTGCCAGCAGCTTAGCGAGGACCGGGACAGGGGGCAATGAGCAGTACTTC
TRBD2	TRBV14	TRBJ2-2	-	CASSPPGLAGANGELFF	TGTGCCAGCTCACCACCAGGCCTAGCGGGAGCTAACGGGGAGCTGTTTTTT
TRBD1	TRBV5-1	TRBJ2-7	-	CASSQVGQGEYEQYF	TGCGCCAGCAGCCAGGTGGGACAGGGAGAATACGAGCAGTACTTC
TRBD1	TRBV24-1	TRBJ1-2	-	CATRQGADGYTF	TGTGCCACCAGGCAGGGGGCTGATGGCTACACCTTC
-	TRBV19	TRBJ2-7	-	CASSIGQGRDGQYF	TGTGCCAGTAGTATTGGGCAGGGTAGAGACGGGCAGTACTTC
TRBD1	TRBV20-1	TRBJ1-2	-	CSARDREAGGGYTF	TGCAGTGCTAGAGATAGGGAAGCAGGGGGTGGCTACACCTTC
-	TRBV7-9	TRBJ2-2	many	CAPARMNTGELFF	TGTGCCCCAGCGCGGATGAACACCGGGGAGCTGTTTTTT
TRBD1	TRBV6-1	TRBJ2-7	-	CASSGGTGDPYEQYF	TGTGCCAGCAGTGGGGGGACAGGGGACCCCTACGAGCAGTACTTC
-	TRBV5-1	TRBJ2-7	-	CVSSLGFTGRPPYEQYF	TGCGTCAGCAGCTTGGGATTTACAGGACGTCCCCCATACGAGCAGTACTTC
-	TRBV10-3	TRBJ2-2	many	CAISVVAGELFF	TGTGCCATCAGTGTGGTGGCCGGGGAGCTGTTTTTT
TRBD2	TRBV7-3	TRBJ2-7	once	CASSHRTSGSFYEQYF	TGTGCTAGCAGCCACCGGACTAGCGGGAGCTTTTACGAGCAGTACTTC
TRBD2	TRBV5-8	TRBJ2-7	many	CASSEGLAGGPYEQYF	TGTGCCAGCAGCGAGGGACTAGCGGGAGGGCCCTACGAGCAGTACTTC
TRBD1	TRBV27	TRBJ1-5	-	CASKTRDRANQPQHF	TGTGCCAGCAAAACCCGAGACAGGGCTAATCAGCCCCAGCATTTT
TRBD1	TRBV12-3/TRBV12-4	TRBJ1-1	many	CASSFGTGSGTEAFF	TGTGCCAGCAGTTTCGGGACAGGGTCTGGGACTGAAGCTTTCTTT
-	TRBV5-1	TRBJ2-5	-	CASSFGGGGTQETQYF	TGCGCCAGCAGCTTTGGCGGTGGGGGTACCCAAGAGACCCAGTACTTC
-	TRBV5-1	TRBJ1-1	-	CASSSGFGGAGETEAFF	TGCGCCAGCAGCTCCGGATTTGGGGGCGCGGGAGAGACTGAAGCTTTCTTT
-	TRBV18	TRBJ1-1	-	CASSKDVIKNTEAFF	TGTGCCAGCTCCAAGGACGTTATTAAGAACACTGAAGCTTTCTTT
TRBD1	TRBV7-8	TRBJ1-1	many	CASSSFLPTGQMNTEAFF	TGTGCCAGCAGCTCCTTTTTACCGACAGGGCAGATGAACACTGAAGCTTTCTTT
TRBD1	TRBV12-5	TRBJ2-2	-	CASGVMGWTGSGELFF	TGTGCTAGTGGTGTTATGGGGTGGACAGGGTCCGGGGAGCTGTTTTTT
-	TRBV6-6	TRBJ2-7	many	CASSWSARAGEQYF	TGTGCCAGCAGTTGGTCGGCCAGGGCGGGCGAGCAGTACTTC
-	TRBV28	TRBJ2-7	few	CASSLSGGGGSGQYF	TGTGCCAGCAGTTTATCGGGGGGAGGGGGCAGCGGGCAGTACTTC
TRBD2	TRBV10-2	TRBJ2-7	-	CASSESDRGRPYEQYF	TGCGCCAGCAGTGAGTCGGATCGCGGGAGGCCCTACGAGCAGTACTTC
TRBD1	TRBV7-9	TRBJ2-7	many	CASSRDSPREQYF	TGTGCCAGCAGCAGGGACAGTCCACGCGAGCAGTACTTC
-	TRBV7-9	TRBJ1-1	few	CASSPRGGFDTEAFF	TGTGCCAGCAGTCCAAGGGGGGGGTTTGACACTGAAGCTTTCTTT
-	TRBV11-2	TRBJ2-5	many	CASSLDVQENTQYF	TGTGCCAGCAGCTTAGACGTCCAAGAGAATACCCAGTACTTC
-	TRBV5-1	TRBJ1-4	few	CASSLRAGSVGEKLFF	TGCGCCAGCAGCTTGAGGGCAGGGTCGGTCGGTGAAAAACTGTTTTTT
TRBD2	TRBV7-8	TRBJ2-5	-	CASVSGGAQETQYF	TGTGCCAGTGTTAGCGGGGGAGCACAAGAGACCCAGTACTTC
TRBD2	TRBV15	TRBJ2-7	-	CATSSHPAGGSYEQYF	TGTGCCACCAGCAGCCATCCAGCGGGAGGGTCCTACGAGCAGTACTTC
-	TRBV12-3/TRBV12-4	TRBJ1-6	many	CASSLGGPNSPLHF	TGTGCCAGCAGTTTAGGGGGGCCCAATTCACCCCTCCACTTT
-	TRBV6-2/TRBV6-3	TRBJ2-2	-	CASSDPGTAAGQELFF	TGTGCCAGCAGTGACCCCGGGACGGCCGCAGGTCAGGAGCTGTTTTTT
TRBD1	TRBV20-1	TRBJ1-5	many	CSVDTDRVGGQPQHF	TGCAGTGTCGACACTGACAGGGTAGGCGGTCAGCCCCAGCATTTT
TRBD2	TRBV29-1	TRBJ2-1	few	CSVGTSGDNEQFF	TGCAGCGTGGGGACTAGCGGAGACAATGAGCAGTTCTTC
TRBD1	TRBV12-3/TRBV12-4	TRBJ2-7	-	CASSSGRGLYEQYF	TGTGCCAGCAGTTCTGGCAGGGGGCTATACGAGCAGTACTTC
-	TRBV6-6	TRBJ2-7	few	CASGPSASYEQYF	TGTGCCAGCGGCCCCTCGGCCTCCTACGAGCAGTACTTC
TRBD1	TRBV7-6	TRBJ2-2	many	CASSSIRGREGTGELFF	TGTGCCAGCAGCTCAATCAGGGGGCGCGAGGGCACCGGGGAGCTGTTTTTT
TRBD1	TRBV24-1	TRBJ2-5	-	CATSDTRQGQPKETQYF	TGTGCCACCAGTGATACCAGACAGGGACAGCCTAAAGAGACCCAGTACTTC
-	TRBV28	TRBJ1-5	-	CASSSPGSNFGNQPQHF	TGTGCCAGCAGTTCCCCGGGCTCTAACTTTGGGAATCAGCCCCAGCATTTT
-	TRBV20-1	TRBJ2-7	-	CSASLAREQYF	TGCAGTGCTAGCCTAGCGCGGGAGCAGTACTTC
TRBD1	TRBV20-1	TRBJ1-4	many	CSATQGAPNEKLFF	TGCAGTGCTACCCAGGGGGCGCCTAATGAAAAACTGTTTTTT
-	TRBV7-2	TRBJ2-6	few	CASSAQWGALAGANVLTF	TGTGCCAGCAGCGCACAGTGGGGGGCCTTGGCTGGGGCCAACGTCCTGACTTTC
-	TRBV7-2	TRBJ2-2	-	CASSLVTGVNTGELFF	TGTGCCAGCAGCTTAGTAACCGGGGTGAACACCGGGGAGCTGTTTTTT
-	TRBV7-9	TRBJ2-5	many	CASSIGQTETQYF	TGTGCCAGCAGCATCGGACAAACGGAGACCCAGTACTTC
TRBD1	TRBV5-1	TRBJ2-7	few	CASSLAQGTHEQYF	TGCGCCAGCAGCTTGGCACAGGGGACCCACGAGCAGTACTTC
-	TRBV7-7	TRBJ1-4	-	CASSAEPGEKLFF	TGTGCCAGCAGTGCAGAGCCGGGGGAAAAACTGTTTTTT
TRBD2	TRBV5-4	TRBJ2-2	few	CASSLRLAANTGELFF	TGTGCCAGCAGCTTGCGACTAGCGGCGAACACCGGGGAGCTGTTTTTT
TRBD2	TRBV20-1	TRBJ2-3	few	CSARDISGRAEGDTQYF	TGCAGTGCTAGAGATATTAGCGGGAGGGCCGAGGGGGATACGCAGTATTTT
-	TRBV6-5	TRBJ1-2	many	CASSSILGQNYGYTF	TGTGCCAGCAGTTCCATCCTGGGACAAAACTATGGCTACACCTTC